This record concerns one TCR beta chain sequence. The data stem from a study of cytomegalovirus exposure and HLA in healthy donors. In the PCR, 60 Vbeta and 13 Jbeta primers were used. Clones were read by immunoSEQ multiplex PCR, and TCRdb kept only the in-frame ones, dropping some. The sample yields 130,000 to 150,000 clones, around 83% seen once. Trimming cost V 0 bases and J 4 bases, with 12 bases left between them. This CDR3 spans 15 amino acids. CDR1 SGHTA and CDR2 FQGTGA come from the germline V gene. The source of this sequence is a middle-aged man in good health and CMV-seropositive. This rearrangement joins TRBV7-3 to TRBJ2-5, with D maybe TRBD2 (7 bases). Sequencing input: PBMCs. The CDR3 region is CASSLTGQRGETQYF. The DNA for the CDR3 is TGTGCCAGCAGCTTAACCGGACAGCGGGGAGAGACCCAGTACTTC. The entire variable domain, with the rest obtained from reference TRBV7-3 and TRBJ2-5, is as follows: GAGVSQTPSNKVTEKGKYVELRCDPISGHTALYWYRQSLGQGPEFLIYFQGTGAADDSGLPNDRFFAVRPEGSVSTLKIQRTERGDSAVYLCASSLTGQRGETQYFGPGTRLLVL.